This is a list of T cell receptor beta chains from one sample in a study of OX40 agonist ivuxolimab in advanced cancers. Using immunoSEQ multiplex PCR, the repertoire was profiled, and TCRdb retains in-frame clones only, with some absent. The sample holds about 85,000 clones, 80% to 90% seen once. The sequenced sample was CD4+ or CD8+ T cells sorted from blood, obtained in a trial of the OX40 agonist ivuxolimab. The receptors were sampled from an adult with an advanced solid tumor such as melanoma, head and neck, liver or kidney cancer. CDR3s include the opening cysteine and the closing phenylalanine or tryptophan. D genes are given only for firm matches. A clone size is listed for some rows: how often the clone was seen (once, few, many), or a class if it is expanded.

D gene: .; V gene: TRBV7-9; clone size: .; J gene: TRBJ1-1; CDR3 protein: CASSRNLGGADTEAFF; CDR3 DNA: TGTGCCAGCAGCCGAAATTTGGGGGGCGCGGATACTGAAGCTTTCTTT
D gene: .; V gene: TRBV28; clone size: .; J gene: TRBJ1-2; CDR3 protein: CASSPLAYGYTF; CDR3 DNA: TGTGCCAGCAGTCCCCTCGCCTATGGCTACACCTTC
D gene: .; V gene: TRBV6-5; clone size: .; J gene: TRBJ1-3; CDR3 protein: CASRRGQSGNTIYF; CDR3 DNA: TGTGCCAGCAGACGGGGGCAATCTGGAAACACCATATATTTT
D gene: .; V gene: TRBV28; clone size: .; J gene: TRBJ1-2; CDR3 protein: CASSRNQDQGTF; CDR3 DNA: TGTGCCAGCAGTCGGAACCAGGACCAGGGCACCTTC
D gene: TRBD2; V gene: TRBV7-2; clone size: .; J gene: TRBJ2-3; CDR3 protein: CASSLRDYHTQYF; CDR3 DNA: TGTGCCAGCAGCTTAAGGGACTACCATACGCAGTATTTT
D gene: .; V gene: TRBV7-9; clone size: few; J gene: TRBJ2-2; CDR3 protein: CASSPSGQKGTGELFF; CDR3 DNA: TGTGCCAGCAGCCCGTCGGGACAAAAGGGGACCGGGGAGCTGTTTTTT
D gene: TRBD1; V gene: TRBV30; clone size: .; J gene: TRBJ1-2; CDR3 protein: CAWSADRGYGYTF; CDR3 DNA: TGTGCCTGGAGCGCGGACAGGGGGTATGGCTACACCTTC
D gene: .; V gene: TRBV2; clone size: .; J gene: TRBJ2-2; CDR3 protein: CASSESGWELFF; CDR3 DNA: TGTGCCAGCAGTGAATCTGGGTGGGAGCTGTTTTTT
D gene: TRBD2; V gene: TRBV19; clone size: .; J gene: TRBJ2-2; CDR3 protein: CASSIGLAGGRGELFF; CDR3 DNA: TGTGCCAGTAGTATAGGGCTAGCGGGAGGCCGCGGGGAGCTGTTTTTT
D gene: .; V gene: TRBV11-1; clone size: .; J gene: TRBJ2-5; CDR3 protein: CASSFRNQETQYF; CDR3 DNA: TGTGCCAGCAGCTTCAGAAACCAAGAGACCCAGTACTTC
D gene: .; V gene: TRBV19; clone size: .; J gene: TRBJ1-2; CDR3 protein: CASTHKGGYTF; CDR3 DNA: TGTGCCAGTACCCACAAGGGAGGCTACACCTTC
D gene: .; V gene: TRBV11-2; clone size: .; J gene: TRBJ2-7; CDR3 protein: CASTYLGETYEQYF; CDR3 DNA: TGTGCCAGCACCTATTTAGGGGAAACCTACGAGCAGTACTTC
D gene: TRBD1; V gene: TRBV30; clone size: .; J gene: TRBJ1-1; CDR3 protein: CAWSVRQGRTEAFF; CDR3 DNA: TGTGCCTGGAGTGTAAGACAGGGGAGAACTGAAGCTTTCTTT
D gene: .; V gene: TRBV7-9; clone size: .; J gene: TRBJ1-2; CDR3 protein: CASSQRQNYGYTF; CDR3 DNA: TGTGCCAGCAGCCAACGACAGAACTATGGCTACACCTTC
D gene: .; V gene: TRBV5-4; clone size: .; J gene: TRBJ2-1; CDR3 protein: CASSYGGGGAGSYNEQFF; CDR3 DNA: TGTGCCAGCAGCTATGGAGGGGGCGGGGCGGGCTCCTACAATGAGCAGTTCTTC
D gene: .; V gene: TRBV6-4; clone size: .; J gene: TRBJ1-1; CDR3 protein: CASSRFRGTEAFF; CDR3 DNA: TGTGCCAGCAGCCGTTTCCGGGGGACTGAAGCTTTCTTT
D gene: .; V gene: TRBV18; clone size: .; J gene: TRBJ1-1; CDR3 protein: CASSPLDRTNTEAFF; CDR3 DNA: TGTGCCAGCTCACCTCTGGACAGAACGAACACTGAAGCTTTCTTT
D gene: .; V gene: TRBV7-2; clone size: .; J gene: TRBJ2-6; CDR3 protein: CASSLTPSGANVLTF; CDR3 DNA: TGTGCCAGCAGCTTAACTCCCTCTGGGGCCAACGTCCTGACTTTC
D gene: TRBD1; V gene: TRBV2; clone size: .; J gene: TRBJ1-5; CDR3 protein: CASRGTGGNQPQHF; CDR3 DNA: TGTGCCAGCAGGGGGACAGGGGGCAATCAGCCCCAGCATTTT
D gene: TRBD2; V gene: TRBV2; clone size: .; J gene: TRBJ2-2; CDR3 protein: CASSVLAGGYTGELFF; CDR3 DNA: TGTGCCAGCAGTGTACTAGCGGGGGGGTACACCGGGGAGCTGTTTTTT
D gene: .; V gene: TRBV5-1; clone size: .; J gene: TRBJ1-1; CDR3 protein: CASSFKFGEAFF; CDR3 DNA: TGCGCCAGCAGCTTCAAGTTCGGTGAAGCTTTCTTT
D gene: TRBD1; V gene: TRBV5-4; clone size: .; J gene: TRBJ2-3; CDR3 protein: CASSLKGQSSTDTQYF; CDR3 DNA: TGTGCCAGCAGCTTAAAGGGACAGTCTAGCACAGATACGCAGTATTTT
D gene: .; V gene: TRBV9; clone size: .; J gene: TRBJ2-3; CDR3 protein: CASSGQEYYTDTQYF; CDR3 DNA: TGTGCCAGCAGCGGGCAGGAGTACTACACAGATACGCAGTATTTT
D gene: TRBD1; V gene: TRBV6-5; clone size: .; J gene: TRBJ1-3; CDR3 protein: CASSRQGVLGNTIYF; CDR3 DNA: TGTGCCAGCAGCCGACAGGGGGTACTTGGAAACACCATATATTTT
D gene: TRBD1; V gene: TRBV15; clone size: .; J gene: TRBJ1-4; CDR3 protein: CATSRVGTVEKLFF; CDR3 DNA: TGTGCCACCAGCAGAGTAGGGACAGTTGAAAAACTGTTTTTT
D gene: .; V gene: TRBV5-6; clone size: .; J gene: TRBJ1-6; CDR3 protein: CASSFYRDSSNSPLHF; CDR3 DNA: TGTGCCAGCAGCTTTTACCGGGACTCCTCAAATTCACCCCTCCACTTT
D gene: .; V gene: TRBV28; clone size: once; J gene: TRBJ1-1; CDR3 protein: CASRPDRPQNTEAFF; CDR3 DNA: TGTGCCAGCAGACCCGACAGGCCCCAGAACACTGAAGCTTTCTTT
D gene: .; V gene: TRBV6-5; clone size: .; J gene: TRBJ1-2; CDR3 protein: CASSEAGYDGYTF; CDR3 DNA: TGTGCCAGCAGCGAGGCAGGCTACGATGGCTACACCTTC